The 11 T cell receptor beta chains below all came from one sample that was sequenced in a study of preoperative IRX-2 immunotherapy in early breast cancer. Assay used: immunoSEQ multiplex PCR; TCRdb lists only in-frame clones, some missing. The table records 60,000 or so clones, 94% of them present only once. This sample's treatment: preoperative locoregional IRX-2 cytokine immunotherapy. The sample was gathered from a patient treated with IRX-2 immunotherapy. The source is a human donor with breast cancer.

The rearrangement links TRBV6-5 to TRBJ1-2, with a tentative D call TRBD1 (5 bases). CDR1 is MNHEY, CDR2 SVGAGI, per germline. The CDR3 sequence is 13 residues long. The V end was cut by 5 bases, the J end by 4 bases, with 11 bases between. The CDR3 nucleotides are TGTGCCAGCAGTGTTAACGGGGGCTATGGCTACACCTTC. It yields the protein CASSVNGGYGYTF.

The chain recombines TRBV10-3 with TRBJ2-5; D may correspond to TRBD1 or TRBD2 (5 bases each). CDR3 length: 13 amino acids. Trimming cost V 6 bases and J 2 bases, with 10 bases left between them. Per the germline V gene, CDR1 is ENHRY and CDR2 is SYGVKD. Written as DNA, the CDR3 is TGTGCCATCAGGACGGGGCTTCAAGAGACCCAGTACTTC. This codes for CAIRTGLQETQYF.

The chain couples TRBV2 to TRBJ2-1; a possible D gene is TRBD2 (7 bases). CDR3 length: 16 amino acids. Germline loops: CDR1 SNHLY, CDR2 FYNNEI. The germline V and J ends were trimmed by 3 bases and 8 bases, with 20 bases remaining between them. The CDR3 here is CASSEEGGRFGDEQFF. Here the CDR3 DNA reads TGTGCCAGCAGTGAGGAGGGGGGGCGGTTTGGGGATGAGCAGTTCTTC.

The chain recombines TRBV19 with TRBJ1-2; D gene unclear. This CDR3 has 13 residues. Germline V gene sequence: CDR1 LNHDA, CDR2 SQIVND (reference sequence). V lost 7 bases and J 3 bases, leaving 12 bases between the germline ends. For the CDR3, the DNA is TGTGCCAGTAACCGAGGGATAGACTATGGCTACACCTTC. Translation gives CASNRGIDYGYTF.

V and J are TRBV18 and TRBJ2-5; no reliable D call. The CDR3 consists of 13 residues. V shed 3 bases and J shed 1 base, with 6 bases lying between them. The germline V gene has CDR1 KGHSH and CDR2 LQKENI. The chain's CDR3 is CASSPSFQETQYF. In nucleotides, the CDR3 is TGTGCCAGCTCACCTTCCTTCCAAGAGACCCAGTACTTC.

The chain uses TRBV2 and TRBJ2-3; 15 positions match TRBD2. This CDR3 contains 16 residues. Germline CDR1 and CDR2: SNHLY and FYNNEI. V lost 8 bases to trimming and J lost 3 bases; unmatched junction nucleotides: 6. The DNA of the CDR3 is TGTGCCAGCTCGGGACTAGCGGGAGGAGGTACAGATACGCAGTATTTT. The encoded protein is CASSGLAGGGTDTQYF.

The V gene is TRBV7-7, the J gene TRBJ2-7, with TRBD1 as a possible D gene (6 bases). CDR1 and CDR2 from the germline V gene are SSHAT and FNYEAQ (reference sequence). This CDR3 contains 17 residues. Deletions cut 4 bases from V and 3 bases from J, with 22 bases between. The CDR3 reads CASSSDVGQRWFYEQYF. The CDR3 region has the DNA TGTGCCAGCAGCTCCGACGTTGGACAGAGGTGGTTCTACGAGCAGTACTTC.

CDR3 nucleotides: TGTGCCAGCAGTTACGCAGGGCCTCGGGGCTACACCTTC. This translates into CASSYAGPRGYTF. The rearrangement uses TRBV6-5 and TRBJ1-2, with D perhaps TRBD1 (5 bases). The CDR3 has 13 residues. Trimming left V 2 bases short and J 8 bases short, with 12 bases between. Germline V gene sequence: CDR1 MNHEY, CDR2 SVGAGI.

This chain joins TRBV27 and TRBJ2-1, with D perhaps matching TRBD1 (5 bases). CDR1 MNHEY and CDR2 SMNVEV come from the germline V gene (reference sequence). The CDR3 is 16 residues long. V gave up 5 bases and J gave up 2 bases, with 16 bases separating them. CDR3 DNA sequence: TGTGCCAGCAGTCCAAGAAAACAGGAGCCCTACAATGAGCAGTTCTTC. Its translation: CASSPRKQEPYNEQFF.

The chain joins TRBV2 to TRBJ2-1; possibly TRBD2 for D (5 bases). In germline, CDR1 is SNHLY, CDR2 FYNNEI. Trimming pared 1 base from V and 10 bases from J, leaving 14 bases between. CDR3 length: 14 residues. The CDR3 region has the DNA TGTGCCAGCAGTGAAGTAGCGCCGGAGCGGGAGCAGTTCTTC. The encoded protein is CASSEVAPEREQFF.

This chain joins TRBV29-1 and TRBJ2-1; no clear D gene. Germline CDR1 is SQVTM and CDR2 is ANQGSEA. Trimming pared 6 bases from V and 2 bases from J, leaving 14 bases between. The CDR3 covers 14 residues. This chain's CDR3 is CSVRRRSTYNEQFF. CDR3 coding DNA: TGCAGCGTGCGGCGGAGAAGCACCTACAATGAGCAGTTCTTC.